The T cell receptor (beta chain) described here comes from a study of cytomegalovirus exposure and HLA in healthy donors. Germline V gene sequence: CDR1 WNHNN, CDR2 SYGVQD (reference sequence). Losses at the gene ends were 3 bases for V and 1 base for J; bases not matched to a gene: 1. This CDR3 comprises 14 residues. Primers: 60 Vbeta forward and 13 Jbeta reverse. The protocol was immunoSEQ multiplex PCR, while the TCRdb copy is restricted to in-frame clones and leaves out a portion. The sample includes 170,000 or so clones, approximately 80% of them seen just once. The chain links TRBV10-1 to TRBJ2-3; 7 positions agree with TRBD2. The TCR sequence derives from a woman aged 25-40 years in good health and CMV-seronegative. The material sequenced was PBMCs. The CDR3 sequence: CASSDGGGTDTQYF. CDR3 DNA: TGCGCCAGCAGTGATGGGGGGGGCACAGATACGCAGTATTTT.